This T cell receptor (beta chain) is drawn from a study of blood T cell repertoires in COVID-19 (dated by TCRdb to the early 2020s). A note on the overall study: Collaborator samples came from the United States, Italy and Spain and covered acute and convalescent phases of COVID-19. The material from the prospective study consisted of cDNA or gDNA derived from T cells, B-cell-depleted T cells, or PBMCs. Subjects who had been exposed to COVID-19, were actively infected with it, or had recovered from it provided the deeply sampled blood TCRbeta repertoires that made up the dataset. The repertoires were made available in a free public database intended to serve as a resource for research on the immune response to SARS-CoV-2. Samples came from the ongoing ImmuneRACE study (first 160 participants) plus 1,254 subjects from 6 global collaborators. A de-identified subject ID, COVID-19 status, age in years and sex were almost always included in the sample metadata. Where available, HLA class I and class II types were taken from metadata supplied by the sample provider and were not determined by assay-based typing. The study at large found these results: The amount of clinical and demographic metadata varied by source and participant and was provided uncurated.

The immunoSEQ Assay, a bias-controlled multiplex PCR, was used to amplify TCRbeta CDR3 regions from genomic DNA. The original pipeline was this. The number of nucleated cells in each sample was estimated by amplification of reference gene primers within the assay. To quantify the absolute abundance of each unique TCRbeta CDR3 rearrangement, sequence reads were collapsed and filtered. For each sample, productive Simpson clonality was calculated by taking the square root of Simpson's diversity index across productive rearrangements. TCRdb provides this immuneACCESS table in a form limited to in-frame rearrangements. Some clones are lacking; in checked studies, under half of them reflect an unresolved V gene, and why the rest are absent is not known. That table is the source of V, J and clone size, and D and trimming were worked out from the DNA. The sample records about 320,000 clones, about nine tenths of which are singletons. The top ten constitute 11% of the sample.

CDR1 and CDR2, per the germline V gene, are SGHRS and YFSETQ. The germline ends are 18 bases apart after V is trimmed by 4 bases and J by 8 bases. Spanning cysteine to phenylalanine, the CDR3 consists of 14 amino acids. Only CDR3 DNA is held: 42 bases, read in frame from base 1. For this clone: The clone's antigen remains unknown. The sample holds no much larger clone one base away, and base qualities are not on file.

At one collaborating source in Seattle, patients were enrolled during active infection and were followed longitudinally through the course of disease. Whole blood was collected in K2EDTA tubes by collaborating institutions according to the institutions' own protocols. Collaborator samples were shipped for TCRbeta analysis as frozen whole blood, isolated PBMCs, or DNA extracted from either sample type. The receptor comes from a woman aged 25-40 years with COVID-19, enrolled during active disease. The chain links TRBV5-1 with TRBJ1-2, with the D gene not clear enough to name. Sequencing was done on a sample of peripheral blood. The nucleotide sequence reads TGCGCCAGCAGCCCGGAGGGCCGGGCGGGGGGCTACACCTTC. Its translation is CASSPEGRAGGYTF. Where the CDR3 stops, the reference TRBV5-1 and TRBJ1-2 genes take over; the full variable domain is KAGVTQTPRYLIKTRGQQVTLSCSPISGHRSVSWYQQTPGQGLQFLFEYFSETQRNKGNFPGRFSGRQFSNSRSEMNVSTLELGDSALYLCASSPEGRAGGYTFGSGTRLTVV.